This T cell receptor (beta chain) appears in the sequencing data of a study of T-cell reconstitution after alpha-beta-depleted transplantation in children. This clonotype was detected a few times. Its cognate antigen is unknown. This CDR3 is built from 16 residues. Trimming removed 6 bases from V and 2 bases from J, with 17 bases in between. CDR1 is DFQATT, CDR2 SNEGSKA, per germline (reference sequence). Unique molecular identifiers were built into the TCRbeta library. From the PCR reads, TCRdb called clonotypes with MiXCR, one entry per CDR3 protein. The sample comprises around 420,000 distinct CDR3 sequences, 15% to 20% of which are singletons, and over 25% rests with the top ten. Broader study findings: Two months or so post-transplant, alpha-beta T cells reportedly derived from several hundred expanded graft clones. Some patients owed their high day-60 TCRbeta diversity to surviving recipient T cells and thymic progenitors. By one year post-transplant, T-cell counts and diversity largely arose from T cells that were newly produced.

Material: PBMCs, mostly from graft donor cells, obtained 360 days after TCRalphabeta/CD19-depleted stem cell transplant. This clonotype was obtained from a boy in the first two years of life who had a stem cell transplant for Wiskott-Aldrich syndrome, so the T cells may come from the graft donor. The chain couples TRBV20-1 to TRBJ2-6; D is possibly TRBD1 (5 bases). CDR3 sequence (DNA): TGCAGTGCACAACAGTCAGGGAAAACTGGGGCCAACGTCCTGACTTTC. It is translated as CSAQQSGKTGANVLTF.